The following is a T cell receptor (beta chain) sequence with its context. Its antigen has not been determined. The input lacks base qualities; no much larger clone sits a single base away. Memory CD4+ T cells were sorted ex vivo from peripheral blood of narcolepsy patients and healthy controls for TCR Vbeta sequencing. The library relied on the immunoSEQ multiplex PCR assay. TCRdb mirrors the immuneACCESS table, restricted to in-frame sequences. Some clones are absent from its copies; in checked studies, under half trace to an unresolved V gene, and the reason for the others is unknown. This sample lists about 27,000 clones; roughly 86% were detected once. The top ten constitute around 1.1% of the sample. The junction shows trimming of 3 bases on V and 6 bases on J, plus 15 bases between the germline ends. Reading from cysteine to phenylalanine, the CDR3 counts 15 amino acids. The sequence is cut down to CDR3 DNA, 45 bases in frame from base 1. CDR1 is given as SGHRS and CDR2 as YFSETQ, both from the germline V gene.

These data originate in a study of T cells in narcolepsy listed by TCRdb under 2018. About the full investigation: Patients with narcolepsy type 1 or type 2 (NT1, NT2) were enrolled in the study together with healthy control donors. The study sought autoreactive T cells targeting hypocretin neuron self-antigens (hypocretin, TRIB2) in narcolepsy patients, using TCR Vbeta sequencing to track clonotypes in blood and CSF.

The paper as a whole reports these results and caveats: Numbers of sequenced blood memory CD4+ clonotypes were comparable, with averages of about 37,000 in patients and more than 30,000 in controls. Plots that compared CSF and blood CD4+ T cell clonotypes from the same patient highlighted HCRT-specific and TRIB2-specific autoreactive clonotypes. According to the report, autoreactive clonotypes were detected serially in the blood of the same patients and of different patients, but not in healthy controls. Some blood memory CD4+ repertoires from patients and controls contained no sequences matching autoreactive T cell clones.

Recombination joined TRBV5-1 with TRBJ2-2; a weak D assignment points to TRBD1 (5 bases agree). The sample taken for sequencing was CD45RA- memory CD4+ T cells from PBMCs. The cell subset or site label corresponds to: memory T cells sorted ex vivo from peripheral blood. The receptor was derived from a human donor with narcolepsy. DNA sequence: TGCGCCAGCAGCTCGCAGGGATTGGAATCCGGGGAGCTGTTTTTT. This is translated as CASSSQGLESGELFF. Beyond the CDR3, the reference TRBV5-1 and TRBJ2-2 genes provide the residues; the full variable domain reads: KAGVTQTPRYLIKTRGQQVTLSCSPISGHRSVSWYQQTPGQGLQFLFEYFSETQRNKGNFPGRFSGRQFSNSRSEMNVSTLELGDSALYLCASSSQGLESGELFFGEGSRLTVL.